The 6 T cell receptor beta chains listed next were all sequenced from one sample in a study of blood T cell repertoires in COVID-19. Some clones are missing from TCRdb's copy, which holds only in-frame ones; the method was immunoSEQ multiplex PCR. The table lists approximately 180,000 clones, approximately 80% of them singletons. Source material: peripheral blood. The receptors derive from a woman aged 40 to 50 with COVID-19, enrolled during active disease.

The chain carries TRBV5-1 and TRBJ2-1; possible D gene TRBD2, 5 bases. Deletions cut 5 bases from V and 5 bases from J, with 11 bases between. This CDR3 has 13 amino acids. Per germline, CDR1 SGHRS and CDR2 YFSETQ. As DNA, the CDR3 is TGCGCCAGCAGGGGAGACGACCACAATGAGCAGTTCTTC. Translation gives CASRGDDHNEQFF.

The rearrangement uses TRBV2 and TRBJ1-4; maybe TRBD1 (6 bases). Trimming pared 4 bases from V and 11 bases from J, leaving 8 bases between. The CDR3 contains 11 residues. Germline loops: CDR1 SNHLY, CDR2 FYNNEI. CDR3 sequence: CASSGDRKLFF. The CDR3 region has the DNA TGTGCCAGCAGTGGTGACAGGAAACTGTTTTTT.

The chain couples TRBV4-1 to TRBJ2-5; TRBD2 matches at 11 bases. Looked up from germline, CDR1 is MGHRA and CDR2 is YSYEKL. The V gene end was trimmed by 4 bases and the J gene end by 4 bases; junction bases not matched to a gene: 8. The CDR3 loop spans 16 amino acids. The CDR3 region is CASSLGNSGGVETQYF. The CDR3 region has the DNA TGCGCCAGCAGCCTGGGGAATAGCGGGGGGGTAGAGACCCAGTACTTC.

The chain joins TRBV2 to TRBJ2-7; 9 bases map to TRBD1. Germline V lookup: CDR1 SNHLY, CDR2 FYNNEI. The trim removed 8 bases at V and 6 bases at J, leaving 11 bases unmatched. This CDR3 is 14 amino acids long. The DNA of the CDR3 is TGTGCCAGCCGAAGAGGGACAGGGCCTATCGAGCAGTACTTC. Its protein product is CASRRGTGPIEQYF.

The chain has TRBV11-3 and TRBJ1-1; perhaps TRBD1 as D (5 bases). Germline lookup yields CDR1 SGHNT and CDR2 YENEEA. CDR3 length: 13 residues. V was clipped by 4 bases and J by 4 bases, with 10 bases between them. CDR3 protein: CASSSDGGTEAFF. The CDR3 nucleotides are TGTGCCAGCAGCTCGGACGGGGGCACTGAAGCTTTCTTT.

The chain links TRBV11-2 to TRBJ2-7; no definite D call. Per the germline V gene, CDR1 is SGHAT and CDR2 is FQNNGV. Trimming cost V 2 bases and J 4 bases, with 3 bases left between them. CDR3 length equals 11 residues. The CDR3 reads CASSLHYEQYF. CDR3 sequence (DNA): TGTGCCAGCAGCTTACATTACGAGCAGTACTTC.